The 9 T cell receptor beta chains presented below share a single source sample, sequenced in a study of T cell responses to AZD1222 COVID-19 vaccine. Generated by immunoSEQ multiplex PCR, the TCRdb table keeps only in-frame clones and is missing some. Counted here are 110,000 to 150,000 clones, approximately 90% occurring once; the ten biggest clones make up 3.1%. The sample in question was peripheral blood, obtained 28 days after the second AZD1222 dose. The receptors shown here come from an adult who received the AZD1222 COVID-19 vaccine.

The chain couples TRBV5-1 to TRBJ2-1; tentatively, D is TRBD2 (6 bases). CDR1 SGHRS and CDR2 YFSETQ come from the germline V gene. Trimming cost V 0 bases and J 10 bases, with 17 bases left between them. The length of the CDR3 is 15 residues. The DNA for the CDR3 is TGCGCCAGCAGCTTGGGAAACGTGGGAGGTGACGAGCAGTTCTTC. Its protein product is CASSLGNVGGDEQFF. The full variable domain, with the rest looked up from reference TRBV5-1 and TRBJ2-1, is KAGVTQTPRYLIKTRGQQVTLSCSPISGHRSVSWYQQTPGQGLQFLFEYFSETQRNKGNFPGRFSGRQFSNSRSEMNVSTLELGDSALYLCASSLGNVGGDEQFFGPGTRLTVL.

This chain links TRBV14 with TRBJ2-7; no firm D call. V lost 1 base to trimming and J lost 2 bases, with 6 bases between them. The CDR3 contains 13 residues. Germline V lookup: CDR1 SGHDN, CDR2 FVKESK. For the CDR3, the DNA is TGTGCCAGCAGCCAAGTGCACCCCTACGAGCAGTACTTC. It codes for CASSQVHPYEQYF. The variable domain in full, completed from reference TRBV14 and TRBJ2-7, reads EAGVTQFPSHSVIEKGQTVTLRCDPISGHDNLYWYRRVMGKEIKFLLHFVKESKQDESGMPNNRFLAERTGGTYSTLKVQPAELEDSGVYFCASSQVHPYEQYFGPGTRLTVT.

V gene TRBV2 combines with J gene TRBJ2-1; D not resolved. CDR1 and CDR2 (germline): SNHLY, FYNNEI. Trimming removed 6 bases from V and 8 bases from J, with 8 bases in between. The CDR3 is made up of 11 amino acids. The CDR3 DNA follows: TGTGCCAGCAGGGCCTTTCATGAGCAGTTCTTC. This codes for CASRAFHEQFF.

This chain joins TRBV28 and TRBJ2-3, with 12 bases lining up with TRBD2. Trimming cost V 5 bases and J 1 base; bases outside gene matches: 10. The CDR3 loop spans 18 amino acids. Per germline, CDR1 MDHEN and CDR2 SYDVKM. The CDR3 region has the DNA TGTGCCAGCAGTCCTCCCCTAGCGGGAGGGGGGGGCACAGATACGCAGTATTTT. Protein: CASSPPLAGGGGTDTQYF.

The chain combines TRBV2 with TRBJ1-5; 8 bases fit TRBD1. Germline V lookup: CDR1 SNHLY, CDR2 FYNNEI. With 8 bases clipped from V and 4 bases from J, the junction kept 10 bases outside the gene matches. CDR3 length: 15 amino acids. CDR3 DNA: TGTGCCAGCCACGGGACAGGCGGGAATAATCAGCCCCAGCATTTT. Translated, it gives CASHGTGGNNQPQHF.

The V gene is TRBV7-3, the J gene TRBJ2-2; TRBD2 might be the D (6 bases). The CDR3 covers 16 residues. CDR1 and CDR2 (germline): SGHTA, FQGTGA. V was trimmed by 2 bases and J by 0 bases, leaving 10 bases between them. The CDR3 spells CASSLGGNANTGELFF. Here the CDR3 DNA reads TGTGCCAGCAGCTTAGGGGGGAACGCGAACACCGGGGAGCTGTTTTTT.

This clone was observed once. The V call is TRBV5-1, the J call TRBJ2-7; TRBD2 matches 11 bases. After removal of 3 bases from V and 3 bases from J, the junction contained 5 bases not matched to a gene. The CDR3 sequence is 15 residues long. The germline CDR1 and CDR2 sequences are SGHRS and YFSETQ. CDR3 in amino acids: CASSSASGGNYEQYF. The CDR3 DNA follows: TGCGCCAGCAGCTCGGCTAGCGGGGGGAACTACGAGCAGTACTTC.

The chain employs TRBV4-3 and TRBJ1-5, with a tentative D call TRBD1 (5 bases). In germline, CDR1 is LGHNA, CDR2 YSLEER. V was cut by 0 bases and J by 5 bases, with 11 bases left in between. The CDR3 is 15 residues long. CDR3 sequence (DNA): TGCGCCAGCAGCCAAGAGTGGGGGTGGGATCAGCCCCAGCATTTT. This sequence encodes CASSQEWGWDQPQHF.

This chain joins TRBV27 and TRBJ2-2; a weak D match, TRBD1 (5 bases). The V gene's germline CDR1 is MNHEY and CDR2 SMNVEV (reference sequence). The CDR3 extends over 16 amino acids. V was pared by 4 bases and J by 4 bases, with 16 bases between. The CDR3 coding sequence is TGTGCCAGCAGTTCCGCAGGGTTTTGGAGCACCGGGGAGCTGTTTTTT. Amino acid sequence: CASSSAGFWSTGELFF.